One sample yielded the 17 T cell receptor beta chains listed below, sequenced in a study of memory CD4+ T cells and cytomegalovirus serostatus. Repertoires were generated with immunoSEQ multiplex PCR, while TCRdb's copy carries only in-frame clones and drops some. Of about 52,000 clones listed, 60% to 85% were seen once; the top ten hold 1.1% to 1.5%. The sort gate was single viable CD3+CD4+CD8-CD45RO+ cells for memory CD4+ T cells. The sequencing input was memory CD4+ T cells from blood. These receptors were collected from an adult in good health and CMV-seropositive.

The rearrangement joins TRBV9 to TRBJ2-2, with D uncertain. Germline CDR1 and CDR2: SGDLS and YYNGEE. This CDR3 is 13 amino acids long. V lost 3 bases, J lost 3 bases, and 6 bases lay in between. The CDR3 protein is CASSADYTGELFF. The CDR3 nucleotides are TGTGCCAGCAGCGCGGATTACACCGGGGAGCTGTTTTTT.

J is TRBJ1-1 and V is TRBV30; TRBD1 might be the D (5 bases). Germline V gene data show CDR1 as GTSNPN and CDR2 as SVGIG (reference sequence). The CDR3 extends over 11 amino acids. Trimming cost V 5 bases and J 3 bases, with 7 bases left between them. The CDR3 DNA reads TGTGCCTGGCGCAGGGACACTGAAGCTTTCTTT. Its translation: CAWRRDTEAFF.

The gene calls are TRBV5-4 and TRBJ1-2; tentatively, D is TRBD1 (6 bases). The length of the CDR3 is 17 residues. CDR1 SGHNT and CDR2 YYREEE come from the germline V gene (reference sequence). Trimming left V 4 bases short and J 8 bases short, with 27 bases between. Written as DNA, the CDR3 is TGTGCCAGCAGCACCGTACGTGGGACAAGACTCCAGGGAGGCTACACCTTC. Its translation: CASSTVRGTRLQGGYTF.

The chain couples TRBV4-1 to TRBJ1-3; possible D gene TRBD1, 6 bases. This CDR3 comprises 18 residues. V dropped 0 bases and J dropped 0 bases, with 15 bases sitting between them. The V gene's germline CDR1 is MGHRA and CDR2 YSYEKL. CDR3 in amino acids: CASSQEYKGGISGNTIYF. In nucleotides, the CDR3 is TGCGCCAGCAGCCAAGAGTATAAGGGGGGGATCTCTGGAAACACCATATATTTT.

A few counts support this clone. The chain couples TRBV29-1 to TRBJ1-1; TRBD1 might be the D (5 bases). V lost 6 bases to trimming and J lost 5 bases, with 16 bases between them. There are 13 residues in the CDR3. CDR1 and CDR2 (germline): SQVTM, ANQGSEA. CDR3 DNA sequence: TGCAGCGTCCGGACCAGGGAGGGGACTGAAGCTTTCTTT. Protein sequence: CSVRTREGTEAFF.

The V and J genes are TRBV2 and TRBJ2-7; 8 nucleotides line up with TRBD2. Germline-derived CDR1 and CDR2 are SNHLY and FYNNEI. The CDR3 runs 13 residues. Unmatched junction bases numbered 3, after V lost 6 bases and J lost 2 bases. CDR3 coding DNA: TGTGCCAGCAGGTTGGGACTAGCCTACGAGCAGTACTTC. It yields the protein CASRLGLAYEQYF. Complete variable domain (other parts from reference TRBV2 and TRBJ2-7): EPEVTQTPSHQVTQMGQEVILRCVPISNHLYFYWYRQILGQKVEFLVSFYNNEISEKSEIFDDQFSVERPDGSNFTLKIRSTKLEDSAMYFCASRLGLAYEQYFGPGTRLTVT.

The gene calls are TRBV5-1 and TRBJ2-2; 7 bases are shared with TRBD1. With 1 base clipped from V and 5 bases from J, the junction kept 2 bases outside the gene matches. CDR3 size: 14 residues. Germline loops: CDR1 SGHRS, CDR2 YFSETQ. Written as DNA, the CDR3 is TGCGCCAGCAGCTTGTACAGGGGTACCGGGGAGCTGTTTTTT. It codes for CASSLYRGTGELFF.

The chain has TRBV28 and TRBJ2-7; 8 bases match TRBD2. This CDR3 is 16 amino acids long. V trimming: 5 bases; J trimming: 4 bases; junction bases outside the gene matches: 13. Germline V CDR1 and CDR2: MDHEN, SYDVKM. CDR3 coding DNA: TGTGCCAGCAGTCCTAGAAGTCAGCGGGAGCGGTACGAGCAGTACTTC. Encoded protein: CASSPRSQRERYEQYF.

The rearrangement joins TRBV10-3 to TRBJ2-2, with D uncertain. The CDR3 consists of 14 residues. V was clipped by 2 bases and J by 3 bases, with 7 bases between them. Germline V gene data show CDR1 as ENHRY and CDR2 as SYGVKD. The DNA for the CDR3 is TGTGCCATCAGTGAGCCGACATACACCGGGGAGCTGTTTTTT. It specifies CAISEPTYTGELFF.

The chain joins TRBV18 to TRBJ1-1, with TRBD1 matching over 10 bases. Germline V lookup: CDR1 KGHSH, CDR2 LQKENI. The CDR3 has 15 amino acids. J was trimmed by 7 bases and V by 0 bases; bases with no gene match: 5. The CDR3 loop is CASSPPRTGGSEAFF. The CDR3 DNA sequence: TGTGCCAGCTCACCACCCCGGACAGGGGGAAGTGAAGCTTTCTTT.

As DNA, the CDR3 is TGTGCCAGTAGTATAAATGGGCAGGGGGCGCTTCTGGGAACTGAAGCTTTCTTT. Its protein product is CASSINGQGALLGTEAFF. The genes are TRBV19 and TRBJ1-1; 8 bases line up with TRBD1. Germline-derived CDR1 and CDR2 are LNHDA and SQIVND (reference sequence). CDR3 size: 18 residues. Unmatched junction bases numbered 16, after V lost 2 bases and J lost 5 bases.

The rearrangement joins TRBV5-1 to TRBJ2-2; 9 positions match TRBD1. Germline trimming cut 0 bases from V and 5 bases from J; bases unmatched to any gene: 5. Germline assignment: CDR1 SGHRS and CDR2 YFSETQ. The CDR3 spans 16 residues. The CDR3 nucleotides are TGCGCCAGCAGCTTGGACGGGACAGGGAGGACCGGGGAGCTGTTTTTT. It specifies CASSLDGTGRTGELFF.

This chain uses TRBV19 with TRBJ2-7, with D perhaps matching TRBD1 (7 bases). CDR1 is LNHDA and CDR2 is SQIVND in the germline V gene (reference sequence). The CDR3 covers 15 residues. V lost 1 base and J lost 3, with 13 bases in between. The CDR3 reads CASSIVGRGDYEQYF. The CDR3 bases are TGTGCCAGTAGTATAGTCGGCAGGGGGGACTACGAGCAGTACTTC. Variable domain in full (rest from reference TRBV19 and TRBJ2-7): DGGITQSPKYLFRKEGQNVTLSCEQNLNHDAMYWYRQDPGQGLRLIYYSQIVNDFQKGDIAEGYSVSREKKESFPLTVTSAQKNPTAFYLCASSIVGRGDYEQYFGPGTRLTVT.

This chain links TRBV15 with TRBJ2-5; D is undetermined. The CDR3 is 14 amino acids. Per the germline V gene, CDR1 is LNHNV and CDR2 is YYDKDF (reference sequence). Trimming cost V 0 bases and J 5 bases, with 10 bases left between them. The CDR3 DNA sequence: TGTGCCACCAGCAGAGATAGCCCCTGGGAGACCCAGTACTTC. Translation gives CATSRDSPWETQYF.

This rearrangement joins TRBV5-5 to TRBJ2-1, with 7 bases that match TRBD2. The CDR3 runs 15 residues. Germline trimming cut 0 bases from V and 8 bases from J; bases unmatched to any gene: 8. The germline V gene has CDR1 SGHKS and CDR2 YYEKEE (reference sequence). The CDR3 sequence is CASSLGGGPFDEQFF. The CDR3 bases are TGTGCCAGCAGCTTGGGGGGAGGGCCCTTCGATGAGCAGTTCTTC.

V gene TRBV7-9 combines with J gene TRBJ1-2; D gene unclear. Germline values: CDR1 SEHNR, CDR2 FQNEAQ (reference sequence). With 5 bases removed from V and 5 bases from J, the gap between germline ends came to 9 bases. The CDR3 is 12 residues long. The CDR3 nucleotides are TGTGCCAGCAGCCCAGACCAATATGGCTACACCTTC. This gives the protein CASSPDQYGYTF.

In this sample, this clone turned up once. The V and J genes are TRBV15 and TRBJ1-4; 9 bases agree with TRBD1. The CDR3 totals 15 residues. The germline V gene encodes CDR1 LNHNV and CDR2 YYDKDF (reference sequence). V shed 4 bases, J shed 7 bases, and the junction held 7 bases outside the gene matches. The CDR3 bases are TGTGCCACCAGCACGCCGACAGGGGGGTCTGAAAAACTGTTTTTT. As protein: CATSTPTGGSEKLFF.